The clone carrying this T cell receptor (beta chain) was counted a few times. The antigen is undetermined. 60 Vbeta and 13 Jbeta primers were used in PCR. Measured with immunoSEQ multiplex PCR; TCRdb has only the in-frame clones, and not every one. The data contain around 220,000 clones, roughly four fifths of them singletons. The data stem from a study of cytomegalovirus exposure and HLA in healthy donors. The study, taken as a whole, reports: When a later analysis compared HLA-associated TCR beta chains with equally common others, the HLA-associated chains turned out to be more clonally expanded and to have lower generation probabilities. Apart from CMV serostatus, no immune exposure information was available. Some 17,000 TCR beta sequences were associated with HLA alleles at 0.05 false discovery rate in a later analysis.

Germline V lookup: CDR1 ENHRY, CDR2 SYGVKD. Germline trimming cut 4 bases from V and 6 bases from J; bases unmatched to any gene: 3. The CDR3 runs 12 residues. This TCR came from a girl aged 2 to 9 in good health and CMV-seronegative. Sequencing was done on a sample of PBMCs. The gene calls are TRBV10-3 and TRBJ2-7; TRBD2 matches 7 bases. CDR3 in amino acids: CAISVGGPEQYF. The CDR3 DNA reads TGTGCCATCAGTGTGGGAGGGCCCGAGCAGTACTTC.